One and the same sample provided the 2 T cell receptor beta chains below, sequenced in a study of cytomegalovirus exposure and HLA in healthy donors. PCR involved 60 Vbeta and 13 Jbeta primers. Clones were sequenced by immunoSEQ multiplex PCR, and TCRdb holds only the in-frame ones, with some missing. This table holds more than 140,000 clones, about 80% found once. Material for sequencing was PBMCs. All receptors come from a middle-aged woman in good health and CMV-seronegative.

The chain combines TRBV19 with TRBJ2-7; TRBD2 matches 14 bases. V lost 4 bases to trimming and J lost 5 bases; unmatched junction nucleotides: 13. Germline values: CDR1 LNHDA, CDR2 SQIVND (reference sequence). The CDR3 runs to 18 residues. The CDR3 spells CASSKTGTSGSPLHEQYF. In DNA, the CDR3 is TGTGCCAGTAGTAAAACCGGGACTAGCGGGAGCCCCCTCCACGAGCAGTACTTC.

V is TRBV7-9 and J is TRBJ1-1; no clear D. Germline CDR1 SEHNR, CDR2 FQNEAQ (reference sequence). The V end lost 2 bases, the J end lost 6 bases, and 7 bases lay between the germline ends. This CDR3 is built from 12 residues. The CDR3 loop reads CASSLRHPEAFF. CDR3 nucleotide sequence: TGTGCCAGCAGCTTAAGACATCCTGAAGCTTTCTTT.